This entry describes one T cell receptor beta chain. J was trimmed by 3 bases and V by 2 bases; bases with no gene match: 10. Germline lookup yields CDR1 SGHNT and CDR2 YYREEE (reference sequence). CDR3 length: 16 amino acids. The data stem from a study of blood T cells in healthy people across ages. With each sample, at least 5.5 micrograms of total RNA were extracted. The second PCR ran roughly 7 to 12 cycles with a sample-barcoded 5' primer and J-beta primers. TCRdb re-called the 5' RACE reads through MiXCR, storing one row per CDR3 protein. The data contain fewer than 700,000 distinct CDR3 sequences, roughly two fifths of them seen just once; the ten biggest clones take up 30%.

The source of this sequence is an elderly man in good health. V gene TRBV5-4 combines with J gene TRBJ1-2, with 7 bases that match TRBD1. The specimen sequenced was blood. Here the CDR3 DNA reads TGTGCCAGCAGCTTCAAACCCGGGGACAGACACTATGGCTACACCTTC. This translates into CASSFKPGDRHYGYTF.